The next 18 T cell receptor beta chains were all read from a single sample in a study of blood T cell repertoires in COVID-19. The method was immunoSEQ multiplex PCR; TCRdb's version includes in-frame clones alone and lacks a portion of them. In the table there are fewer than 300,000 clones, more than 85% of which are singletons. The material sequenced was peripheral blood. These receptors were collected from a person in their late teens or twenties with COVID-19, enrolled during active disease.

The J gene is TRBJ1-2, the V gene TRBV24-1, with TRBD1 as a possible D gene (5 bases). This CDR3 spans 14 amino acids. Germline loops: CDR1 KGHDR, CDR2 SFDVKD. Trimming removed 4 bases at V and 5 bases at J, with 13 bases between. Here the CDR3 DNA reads TGTGCCACCAGTGACCCCGACAGCTATTATGGCTACACCTTC. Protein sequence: CATSDPDSYYGYTF.

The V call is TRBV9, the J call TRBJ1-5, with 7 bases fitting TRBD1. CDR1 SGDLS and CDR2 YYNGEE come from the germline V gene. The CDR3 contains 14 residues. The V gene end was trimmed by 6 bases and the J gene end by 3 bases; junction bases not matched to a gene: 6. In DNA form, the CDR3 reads TGTGCCAGCAACCCGGGACAGTTCAATCAGCCCCAGCATTTT. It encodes CASNPGQFNQPQHF. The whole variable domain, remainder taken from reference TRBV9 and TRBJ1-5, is DSGVTQTPKHLITATGQRVTLRCSPRSGDLSVYWYQQSLDQGLQFLIQYYNGEERAKGNILERFSAQQFPDLHSELNLSSLELGDSALYFCASNPGQFNQPQHFGDGTRLSIL.

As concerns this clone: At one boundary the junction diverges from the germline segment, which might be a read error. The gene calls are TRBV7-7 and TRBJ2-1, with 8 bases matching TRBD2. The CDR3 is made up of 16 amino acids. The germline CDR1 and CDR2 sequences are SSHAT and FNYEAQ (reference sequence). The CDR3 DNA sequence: TGTGCTAGCAGCTTATGGCGGGAGGTTCGAAACAATGAGCAGTTCTTC. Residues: CASSLWREVRNNEQFF. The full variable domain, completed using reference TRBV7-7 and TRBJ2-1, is GAGVSQSPRYKVTKRGQDVTLRCDPISSHATLYWYQQALGQGPEFLTYFNYEAQPDKSGLPSDRFSAERPEGSISTLTIQRTEQRDSAMYRCASSLWREVRNNEQFFGPGTRLTVL.

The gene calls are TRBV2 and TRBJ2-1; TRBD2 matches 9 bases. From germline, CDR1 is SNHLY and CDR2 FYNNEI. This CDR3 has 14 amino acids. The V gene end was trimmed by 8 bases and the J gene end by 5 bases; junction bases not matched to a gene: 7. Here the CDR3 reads CASEGASGNNEQFF. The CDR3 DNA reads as TGTGCCAGCGAGGGGGCTAGCGGGAACAATGAGCAGTTCTTC.

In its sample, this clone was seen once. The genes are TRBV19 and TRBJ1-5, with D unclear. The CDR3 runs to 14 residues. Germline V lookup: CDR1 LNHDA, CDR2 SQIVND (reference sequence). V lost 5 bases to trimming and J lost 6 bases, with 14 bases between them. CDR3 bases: TGTGCCAGTAGTCCCCGCAACAGTGTTCAGCCCCAGCATTTT. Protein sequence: CASSPRNSVQPQHF.

CDR3 nucleotides: TGCGCCAGCAGCCAAGGTAGCGGGAATCCAGATACGCAGTATTTT. It translates to CASSQGSGNPDTQYF. This chain connects TRBV4-1 to TRBJ2-3; TRBD2 matches at 8 bases. Looked up from germline, CDR1 is MGHRA and CDR2 is YSYEKL. V was pared by 1 base and J by 4 bases, with 4 bases of the junction left unmatched. This CDR3 spans 15 amino acids.

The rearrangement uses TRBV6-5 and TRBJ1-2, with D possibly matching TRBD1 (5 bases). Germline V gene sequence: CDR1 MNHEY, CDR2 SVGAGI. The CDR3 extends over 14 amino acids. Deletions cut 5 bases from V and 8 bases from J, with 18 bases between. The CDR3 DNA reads TGTGCCAGCAGTACGGGACGGGAGATTGAGGGCTACACCTTC. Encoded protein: CASSTGREIEGYTF.

The CDR3 is CASAPRQDPWGPQHF. CDR3 sequence (DNA): TGTGCTAGTGCCCCTCGACAGGACCCTTGGGGGCCCCAGCATTTT. The V gene is TRBV12-5, the J gene TRBJ1-5; D is possibly TRBD1 (6 bases). CDR3 size: 15 residues. Trimming removed 7 bases from V and 9 bases from J, with 22 bases in between. The germline gives CDR1 LGHNT, CDR2 FRNRAP.

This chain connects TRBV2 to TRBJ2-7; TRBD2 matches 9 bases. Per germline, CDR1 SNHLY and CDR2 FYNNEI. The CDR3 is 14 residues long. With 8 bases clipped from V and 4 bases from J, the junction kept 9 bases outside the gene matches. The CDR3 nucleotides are TGTGCCAGCTCTTTGGGCGGGAGGGTTTACGAGCAGTACTTC. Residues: CASSLGGRVYEQYF.

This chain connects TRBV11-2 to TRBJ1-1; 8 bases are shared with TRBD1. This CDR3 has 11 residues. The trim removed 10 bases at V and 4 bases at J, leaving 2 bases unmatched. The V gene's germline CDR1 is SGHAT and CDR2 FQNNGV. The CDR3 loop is CATDRGTEAFF. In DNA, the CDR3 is TGTGCCACCGACAGGGGCACTGAAGCTTTCTTT.

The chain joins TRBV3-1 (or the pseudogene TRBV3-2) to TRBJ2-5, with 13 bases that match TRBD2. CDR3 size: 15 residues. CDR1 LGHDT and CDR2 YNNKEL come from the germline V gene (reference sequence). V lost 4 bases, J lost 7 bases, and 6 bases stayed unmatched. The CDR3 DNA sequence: TGTGCCAGCAGCCCTGGACTAGCGGGAGTGGGGACCCAGTACTTC. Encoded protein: CASSPGLAGVGTQYF.

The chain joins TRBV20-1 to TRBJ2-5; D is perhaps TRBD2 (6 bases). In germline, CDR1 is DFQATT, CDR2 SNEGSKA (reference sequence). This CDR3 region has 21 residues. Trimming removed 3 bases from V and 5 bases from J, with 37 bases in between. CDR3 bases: TGCAGTGCTAGTGGAGTGCTAGTGGAGGAGGGGCTCGCGGACTTGGGGGAGACCCAGTACTTC. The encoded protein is CSASGVLVEEGLADLGETQYF.

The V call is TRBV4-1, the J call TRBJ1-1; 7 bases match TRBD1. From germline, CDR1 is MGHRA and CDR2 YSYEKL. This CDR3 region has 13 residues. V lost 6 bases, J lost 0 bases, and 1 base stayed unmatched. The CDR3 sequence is CASRDRMNTEAFF. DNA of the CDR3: TGCGCCAGCAGGGACAGGATGAACACTGAAGCTTTCTTT.

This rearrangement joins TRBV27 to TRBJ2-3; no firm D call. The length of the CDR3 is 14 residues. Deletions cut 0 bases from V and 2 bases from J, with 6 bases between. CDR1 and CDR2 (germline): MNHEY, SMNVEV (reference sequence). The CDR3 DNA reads TGTGCCAGCAGTTTATCGCGGTACACAGATACGCAGTATTTT. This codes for CASSLSRYTDTQYF.

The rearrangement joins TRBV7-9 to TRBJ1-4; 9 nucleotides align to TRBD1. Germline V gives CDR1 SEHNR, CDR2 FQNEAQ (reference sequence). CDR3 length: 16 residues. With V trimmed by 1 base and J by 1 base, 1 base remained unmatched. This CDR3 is CASSLGTGETNEKLFF. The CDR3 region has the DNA TGTGCCAGCAGCTTAGGGACAGGGGAAACTAATGAAAAACTGTTTTTT.

In nucleotides, the CDR3 is TGTGCCAGCAGGGGAGCTGCGGGCACAGATACGCAGTATTTT. Encoded protein: CASRGAAGTDTQYF. The chain combines TRBV3-1 (or the pseudogene TRBV3-2) with TRBJ2-3; D is possibly TRBD2 (5 bases). Trimming stripped 6 bases from V and 1 base from J, with 11 bases between. Germline-derived CDR1 and CDR2 are LGHDT and YNNKEL (reference sequence). The CDR3 totals 14 residues.

CDR3 nucleotide sequence: TGTGCCAGCAGCCCTAGCGGGCTGGGGGAGCTGTTTTTT. The encoded protein is CASSPSGLGELFF. The chain combines TRBV13 with TRBJ2-2, with TRBD2 matching over 8 bases. The germline gives CDR1 PRHDT, CDR2 FYEKMQ (reference sequence). Unmatched junction bases numbered 4, after V lost 5 bases and J lost 8 bases. The CDR3 is made up of 13 amino acids.

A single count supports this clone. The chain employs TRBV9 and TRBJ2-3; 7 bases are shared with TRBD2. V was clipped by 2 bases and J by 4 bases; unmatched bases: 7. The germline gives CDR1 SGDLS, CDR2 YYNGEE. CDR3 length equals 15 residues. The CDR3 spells CASSVGMGGPDTQYF. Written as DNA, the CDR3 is TGTGCCAGCAGCGTCGGGATGGGAGGGCCAGATACGCAGTATTTT.